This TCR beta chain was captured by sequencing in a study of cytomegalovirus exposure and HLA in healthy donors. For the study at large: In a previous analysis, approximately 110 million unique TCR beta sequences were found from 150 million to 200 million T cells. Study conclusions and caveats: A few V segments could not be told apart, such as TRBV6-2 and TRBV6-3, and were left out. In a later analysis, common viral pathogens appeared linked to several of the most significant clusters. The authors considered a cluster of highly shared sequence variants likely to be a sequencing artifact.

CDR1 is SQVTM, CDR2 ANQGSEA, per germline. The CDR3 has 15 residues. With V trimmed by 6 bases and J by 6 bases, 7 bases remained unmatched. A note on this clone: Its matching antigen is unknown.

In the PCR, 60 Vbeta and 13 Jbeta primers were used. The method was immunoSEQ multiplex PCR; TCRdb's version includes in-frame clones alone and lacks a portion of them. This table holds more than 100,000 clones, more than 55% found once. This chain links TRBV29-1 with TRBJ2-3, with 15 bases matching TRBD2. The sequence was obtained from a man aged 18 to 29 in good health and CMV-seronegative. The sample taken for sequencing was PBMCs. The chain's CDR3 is CSVAGTSGRKDTQYF. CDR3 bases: TGCAGCGTGGCCGGGACTAGCGGGAGGAAGGATACGCAGTATTTT.